This note documents a single TCR beta chain sequence. The antigen is unknown. The data were obtained in a study of a mutant IDH1 vaccine in newly diagnosed glioma. Across the study: All eight of the vaccinations patients received fell in weeks 1, 3, 5, 7, 11, 15, 19 and 23. Treated patients showed a male proportion of around 62%, a female proportion of around 40%, and a mean age of about 44 years. Radiotherapy, temozolomide, or both had been given previously, and both were given to most.

Profiling relied on immunoSEQ multiplex PCR, and the TCRdb table lists in-frame clones only, not all of them. The table records tens of thousands of clones, approximately 85% of them present only once. This CDR3 is built from 13 residues. Trimming left V 7 bases short and J 4 bases short, with 13 bases between. From germline, CDR1 is MNHEY and CDR2 SMNVEV (reference sequence). Time point described: week 5, during vaccination. Each vaccine dose was 300 ug of mutant IDH1 20-mer peptide, with topical imiquimod. The source material was PBMCs, sampled from a glioma patient whose treatment included an IDH1 peptide vaccine. The chain is built from TRBV27 and TRBJ2-5; tentatively, D is TRBD2 (6 bases). This TCR was sampled from a man between 40 and 49 years old with glioma. The CDR3 loop reads CASKVGRGETQYF. In DNA, the CDR3 is TGTGCCAGCAAAGTCGGGAGAGGAGAGACCCAGTACTTC.